The clone carrying this T cell receptor (beta chain) was detected once. What it binds is not known. Germline-derived CDR1 and CDR2 are WSHSY and SAAADI. The trim removed 6 bases at V and 2 bases at J, leaving 13 bases unmatched. The length of the CDR3 is 17 residues. This sample was taken from a study of memory CD4+ T cells and cytomegalovirus serostatus. Single viable CD3+CD4+CD8-CD45RO+ cells were sorted as the memory CD4+ T cells. The table came from immunoSEQ multiplex PCR; TCRdb's copy has only in-frame clones and leaves some out. Among about 64,000 clones listed, approximately 80% were seen once. The study, taken as a whole, reports: CD4+ memory repertoires contained about 40% of the 164 reported CMV TCRbeta sequences.

This receptor was taken from an adult in good health and CMV-seronegative. Sequencing used memory CD4+ T cells from blood. This chain connects TRBV10-2 to TRBJ2-3, with 8 positions matching TRBD2. CDR3 in amino acids: CASRMGLVDILTDTQYF. As DNA, the CDR3 is TGCGCCAGCAGAATGGGACTAGTCGATATCCTCACAGATACGCAGTATTTT.